Listed below are T cell receptor beta chains from one sample, sequenced in a study of shared clonotypes between healthy human individuals. Libraries were prepared by immunoSEQ multiplex PCR; TCRdb keeps only in-frame clonotypes and omits some of them. Here the sample spans approximately 400,000 clones, roughly 96% being singletons. The sample consisted of memory CD8+ T cells sorted from blood. These receptors were obtained from a man younger than 40 in good health. CDR3s include the opening cysteine and the closing phenylalanine or tryptophan. D genes are given only for firm matches.

CDR3 protein: CASSIGGGGELFF
CDR3 DNA: TGTGCCAGTAGTATCGGGGGAGGCGGGGAGCTGTTTTTT
D gene: NA
J gene: TRBJ2-2
V gene: TRBV19

CDR3 protein: CASSEGKSWGEAFF
CDR3 DNA: TGTGCCAGCAGTGAAGGGAAGTCTTGGGGTGAAGCTTTCTTT
D gene: NA
J gene: TRBJ1-1
V gene: TRBV6-1

CDR3 protein: CASSQDGPNQETQYF
CDR3 DNA: TGCGCCAGCAGCCAAGATGGGCCTAACCAAGAGACCCAGTACTTC
D gene: NA
J gene: TRBJ2-5
V gene: TRBV4-1

CDR3 protein: CASSLGQDGYTF
CDR3 DNA: TGCGCCAGCAGCTTGGGACAGGATGGCTACACCTTC
D gene: NA
J gene: TRBJ1-2
V gene: TRBV5-1

CDR3 protein: CASSSIAQDSDTGELFF
CDR3 DNA: TGTGCCAGCAGCTCGATAGCCCAGGATTCGGACACCGGGGAGCTGTTTTTT
D gene: NA
J gene: TRBJ2-2
V gene: TRBV7-9

CDR3 protein: CASSITRTGGNEQFF
CDR3 DNA: TGTGCCAGTAGTATAACAAGAACAGGGGGGAATGAGCAGTTCTTC
D gene: TRBD1
J gene: TRBJ2-1
V gene: TRBV19

CDR3 protein: CASSSPEGLAGSLSNEQYF
CDR3 DNA: TGTGCCAGCAGCTCCCCCGAGGGACTAGCGGGATCCCTTTCGAACGAGCAGTACTTC
D gene: TRBD2
J gene: TRBJ2-7
V gene: TRBV7-2

CDR3 protein: CTSSLSMGASGSSYEQYF
CDR3 DNA: TGCACCAGCAGCCTATCCATGGGGGCTAGCGGTAGCTCCTACGAGCAGTACTTC
D gene: NA
J gene: TRBJ2-7
V gene: TRBV1

CDR3 protein: CASSFKSNSPLHF
CDR3 DNA: TGCGCCAGCAGCTTCAAGTCTAATTCACCCCTCCACTTT
D gene: NA
J gene: TRBJ1-6
V gene: TRBV5-1

CDR3 protein: CASSVGGQETQYF
CDR3 DNA: TGTGCCAGCAGCGTAGGGGGCCAAGAGACCCAGTACTTC
D gene: NA
J gene: TRBJ2-5
V gene: TRBV9

CDR3 protein: CASSLAGLNTEAFF
CDR3 DNA: TGTGCCAGCAGCTTAGCGGGGTTGAACACTGAAGCTTTCTTT
D gene: NA
J gene: TRBJ1-1
V gene: TRBV7-9

CDR3 protein: CASRHGTSGSHEQFF
CDR3 DNA: TGTGCCAGCAGACATGGGACTAGCGGGAGCCATGAGCAGTTCTTC
D gene: TRBD2
J gene: TRBJ2-1
V gene: TRBV7-9

CDR3 protein: CASSIGRGRAEAGADTQYF
CDR3 DNA: TGTGCCAGCAGCATCGGCAGGGGGCGAGCGGAGGCGGGGGCAGATACGCAGTATTTT
D gene: NA
J gene: TRBJ2-3
V gene: TRBV7-9